The clone carrying this T cell receptor (beta chain) was counted only a few times. Study processing details: Amplification of reference gene primers provided the estimated nucleated cell counts. Assay used: immunoSEQ multiplex PCR; TCRdb lists only in-frame clones, some missing. For V, J and clone size, that table is used; D and trimming come from the DNA. This sample has about 70,000 clones, with 87% found just once. Germline CDR1 reads PRHDT; CDR2 reads FYEKMQ (reference sequence). The V end lost 5 bases, the J end lost 0 bases, and 9 bases lay between the germline ends. The CDR3 consists of 14 residues. The data belong to a study of blood T cell repertoires in COVID-19. The wider study: Whether acute or convalescent, the COVID-19 samples came from the United States, Italy and Spain. PBMCs, B-cell-depleted T cells, or T cells provided the cDNA or gDNA that made up the material.

The chain has TRBV13 and TRBJ2-3, with D possibly matching TRBD2 (6 bases). This TCR was recovered from a woman over 75 with acute or convalescent COVID-19. Sequencing was done on a sample of peripheral blood. DNA of the CDR3: TGTGCCAGCAGCCCCCGGGGGAGCACAGATACGCAGTATTTT. It is translated as CASSPRGSTDTQYF.